This T cell receptor (beta chain) was documented in a study of T cell repertoires in cytomegalovirus infection. For the study at large: An indication of both CMV infection and matching HLA type came from public TCR beta signatures. Study results and caveats: Dominating the ex vivo response were HLA-C-restricted CMV-specific TCR beta clonotypes.

V was clipped by 6 bases and J by 3 bases; unmatched bases: 7. This CDR3 spans 14 amino acids. This clonotype has ten or more counts. As yet, its antigen is unknown. TCRdb itself ran the reads through MiXCR, one entry per CDR3 protein. The repertoire has 200,000 to 300,000 distinct CDR3 sequences, roughly 10% of them found once; the top ten carry about 15%. The rearrangement links TRBV12-3 or TRBV12-4 to TRBJ2-7; 8 bases match TRBD2. The sample comprised PBMCs. The clonotype comes from a human donor in good health (CMV status not recorded). Some clones in this sample may be carry-over from other donors' samples. CDR3 in amino acids: CASSPRREVYEQYF. The CDR3 DNA is TGTGCCAGCAGCCCACGGCGGGAGGTCTACGAGCAGTACTTC.